The clone carrying this T cell receptor beta chain was observed once. The antigen remains unidentified. This sample was included in a study of siplizumab effects on memory and regulatory T cells. Notes on the study in general: Naive T cells appeared more varied than memory cells and looked like key alloresponse contributors.

Assay: immunoSEQ multiplex PCR; the TCRdb copy retains only in-frame clones and omits some. This repertoire shows around 100,000 clones, approximately 94% found once; its top ten account for over 1%. The germline gives CDR1 ENHRY, CDR2 SYGVKD. J was trimmed by 0 bases and V by 3 bases; bases with no gene match: 7. The CDR3 is made up of 17 amino acids. Sequenced sample: non-Treg CD4+ T cells sorted from blood. This TCR was sampled from a human donor in good health. The chain links TRBV10-3 to TRBJ2-7; 11 bases fit TRBD2. The DNA for the CDR3 is TGTGCCATCAGTGAACAAACTAGCGGGAGCTTCTCCTACGAGCAGTACTTC. It translates to CAISEQTSGSFSYEQYF.